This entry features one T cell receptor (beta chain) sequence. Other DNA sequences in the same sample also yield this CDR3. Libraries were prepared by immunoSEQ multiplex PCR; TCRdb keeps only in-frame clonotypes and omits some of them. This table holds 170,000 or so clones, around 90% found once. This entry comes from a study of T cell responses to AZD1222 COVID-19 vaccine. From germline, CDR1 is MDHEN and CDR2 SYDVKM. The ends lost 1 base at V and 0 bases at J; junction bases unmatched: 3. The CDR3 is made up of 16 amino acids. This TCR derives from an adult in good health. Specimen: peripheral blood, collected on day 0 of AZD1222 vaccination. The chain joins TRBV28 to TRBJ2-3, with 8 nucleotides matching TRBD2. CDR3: CASSLSASGSTDTQYF. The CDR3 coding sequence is TGTGCCAGCAGTTTATCGGCTAGCGGGAGCACAGATACGCAGTATTTT.